This T cell receptor (beta chain) appears in the sequencing data of a study of CD8 T cells in ankylosing spondylitis. General study findings and limits: Earlier studies detected some motif variants in reactive arthritis synovial fluid and blood. CD8+ disease-linked clones were present at relatively low frequencies in blood.

This clonotype has ten or more counts. Antigen: not known. Germline CDR1 and CDR2: SGDLS and YYNGEE. V dropped 0 bases and J dropped 9; count of bases not matched to a gene: 18. The CDR3 is made up of 20 amino acids. TCRdb fed the 5' RACE reads into MiXCR, producing one record per CDR3 protein. The repertoire includes tens of thousands of distinct CDR3 sequences, roughly 2.5% of them detected once, and approximately 4.2% sits in the top ten. The sequence was obtained from a male donor with ankylosing spondylitis or in good health (not recorded which). Sequencing input: blood, either unsorted or a sorted T cell fraction (not recorded which). The chain combines TRBV9 with TRBJ2-4; 13 nucleotides align to TRBD2. The CDR3: CASSVGTSGSYGPAWGIQYF. The DNA of the CDR3 is TGTGCCAGCAGCGTAGGGACTAGCGGGAGTTACGGGCCGGCTTGGGGCATTCAGTACTTC.